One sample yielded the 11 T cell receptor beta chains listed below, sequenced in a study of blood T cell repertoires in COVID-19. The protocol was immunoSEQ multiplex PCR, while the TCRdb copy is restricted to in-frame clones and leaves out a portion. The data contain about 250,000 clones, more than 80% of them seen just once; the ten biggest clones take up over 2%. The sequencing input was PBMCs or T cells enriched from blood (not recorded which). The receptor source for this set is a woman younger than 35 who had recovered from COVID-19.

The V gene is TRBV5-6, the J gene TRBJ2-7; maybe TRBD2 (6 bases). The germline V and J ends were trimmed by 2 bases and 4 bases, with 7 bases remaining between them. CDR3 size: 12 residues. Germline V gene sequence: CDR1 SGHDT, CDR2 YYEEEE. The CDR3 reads CASSLGGYEQYF. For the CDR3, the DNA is TGTGCCAGCAGCTTAGGAGGGTACGAGCAGTACTTC.

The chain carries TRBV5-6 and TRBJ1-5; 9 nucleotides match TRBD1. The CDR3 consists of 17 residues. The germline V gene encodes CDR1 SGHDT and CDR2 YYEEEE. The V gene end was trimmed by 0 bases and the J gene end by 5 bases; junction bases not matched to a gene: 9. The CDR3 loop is CASSLAKGQGGDQPQHF. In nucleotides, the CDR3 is TGTGCCAGCAGCTTGGCCAAGGGACAGGGAGGCGATCAGCCCCAGCATTTT.

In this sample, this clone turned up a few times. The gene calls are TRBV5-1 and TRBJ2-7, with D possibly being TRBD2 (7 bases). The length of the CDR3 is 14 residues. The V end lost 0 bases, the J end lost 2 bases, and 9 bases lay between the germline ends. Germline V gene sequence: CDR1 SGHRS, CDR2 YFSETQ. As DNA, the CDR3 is TGCGCCAGCAGCTTGGTGGGGGGGCCCTACGAGCAGTACTTC. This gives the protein CASSLVGGPYEQYF.

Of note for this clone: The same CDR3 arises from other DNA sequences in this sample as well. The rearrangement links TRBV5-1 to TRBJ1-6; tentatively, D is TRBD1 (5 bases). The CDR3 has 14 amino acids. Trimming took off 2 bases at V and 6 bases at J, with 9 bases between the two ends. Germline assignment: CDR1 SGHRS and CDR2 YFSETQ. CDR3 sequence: CASSLGQGNSPLHF. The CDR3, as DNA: TGCGCCAGCAGCTTAGGTCAGGGTAATTCACCCCTCCACTTT.

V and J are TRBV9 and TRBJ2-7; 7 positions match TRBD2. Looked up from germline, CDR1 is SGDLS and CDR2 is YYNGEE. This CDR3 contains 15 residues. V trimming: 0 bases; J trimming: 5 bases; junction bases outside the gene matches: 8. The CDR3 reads CASSVAFGGLNEQYF. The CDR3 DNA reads TGTGCCAGCAGCGTAGCCTTCGGGGGACTAAACGAGCAGTACTTC.

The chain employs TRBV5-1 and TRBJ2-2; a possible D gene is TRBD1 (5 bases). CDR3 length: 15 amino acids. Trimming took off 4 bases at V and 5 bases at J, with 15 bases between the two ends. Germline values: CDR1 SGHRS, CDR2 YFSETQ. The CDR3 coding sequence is TGCGCCAGCAGCCCCGGGCAGGGTCGTACCGGGGAGCTGTTTTTT. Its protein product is CASSPGQGRTGELFF.

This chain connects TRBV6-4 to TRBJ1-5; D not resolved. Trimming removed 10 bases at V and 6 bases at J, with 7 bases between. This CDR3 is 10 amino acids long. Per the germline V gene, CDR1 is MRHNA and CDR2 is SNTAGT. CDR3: CATSGQPQHF. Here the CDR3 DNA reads TGTGCCACCTCCGGTCAGCCCCAGCATTTT.

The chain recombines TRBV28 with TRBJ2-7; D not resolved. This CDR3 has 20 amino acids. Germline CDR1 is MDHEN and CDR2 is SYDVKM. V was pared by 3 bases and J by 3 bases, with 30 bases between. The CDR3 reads CASSFVRPPGAPDHFYEQYF. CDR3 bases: TGTGCCAGCAGTTTTGTCCGCCCCCCCGGAGCACCCGACCACTTCTACGAGCAGTACTTC.

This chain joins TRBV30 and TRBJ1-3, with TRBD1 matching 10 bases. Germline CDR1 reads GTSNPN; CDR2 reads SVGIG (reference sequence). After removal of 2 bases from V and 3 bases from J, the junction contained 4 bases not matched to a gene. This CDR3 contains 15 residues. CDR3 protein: CAWSLTGGFGNTIYF. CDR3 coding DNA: TGTGCCTGGAGTCTGACAGGGGGCTTTGGAAACACCATATATTTT.

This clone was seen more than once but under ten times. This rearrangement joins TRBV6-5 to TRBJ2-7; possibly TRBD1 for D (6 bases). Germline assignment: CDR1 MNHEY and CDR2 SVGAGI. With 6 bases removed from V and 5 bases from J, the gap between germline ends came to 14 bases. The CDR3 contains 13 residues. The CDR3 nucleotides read TGTGCCAGCAGACACACAGGGACCGACGAGCAGTACTTC. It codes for CASRHTGTDEQYF.

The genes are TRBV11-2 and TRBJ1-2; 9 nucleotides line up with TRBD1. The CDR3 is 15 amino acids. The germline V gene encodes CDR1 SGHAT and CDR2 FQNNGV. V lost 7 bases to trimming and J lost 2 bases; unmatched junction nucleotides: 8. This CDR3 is CASTTGGLLNYGYTF. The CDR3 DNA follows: TGTGCCAGCACTACAGGGGGCCTCCTAAACTATGGCTACACCTTC.